These 21 T cell receptor beta chains came from one sample sequenced in a study of T-cell memory formation after mild COVID-19. TCRdb ran MiXCR on the 5' RACE reads and lists one entry per CDR3 protein. The table lists over 350,000 distinct CDR3 sequences, around 24% of them singletons. Sequencing input: PBMCs or a T cell subset sorted from them (not recorded which). The receptor source for this set is an adult woman who had mild COVID-19 (a few samples of this study predate the infection). Cell type and time point are not known.

In this sample, this clonotype turned up once. The V call is TRBV5-6, the J call TRBJ2-3; 7 positions match TRBD2. V was clipped by 4 bases and J by 2 bases; unmatched bases: 7. This CDR3 comprises 15 residues. Germline values: CDR1 SGHDT, CDR2 YYEEEE. CDR3 nucleotides: TGTGCCAGCAGCATTCCGGGACTAAACACAGATACGCAGTATTTT. This translates into CASSIPGLNTDTQYF. The whole variable domain, filled in from reference TRBV5-6 and TRBJ2-3, reads DAGVTQSPTHLIKTRGQQVTLRCSPKSGHDTVSWYQQALGQGPQFIFQYYEEEERQRGNFPDRFSGHQFPNYSSELNVNALLLGDSALYLCASSIPGLNTDTQYFGPGTRLTVL.

The chain is built from TRBV7-9 and TRBJ2-4, with unresolved D. This CDR3 has 12 amino acids. V was clipped by 5 bases and J by 5 bases, with 7 bases between them. Germline CDR1 is SEHNR and CDR2 is FQNEAQ (reference sequence). The CDR3 sequence: CASSPPQNIQYF. The CDR3 DNA follows: TGTGCCAGCAGCCCCCCCCAAAACATTCAGTACTTC.

This clonotype was seen more than once but under ten times. This chain uses TRBV20-1 with TRBJ2-3, with D unresolved. The CDR3 loop spans 12 amino acids. Germline V gene sequence: CDR1 DFQATT, CDR2 SNEGSKA (reference sequence). V dropped 3 bases and J dropped 5 bases, with 9 bases sitting between them. CDR3 residues: CSARISGDTQYF. CDR3 nucleotide sequence: TGCAGTGCTAGGATCTCAGGAGATACGCAGTATTTT.

The rearrangement joins TRBV7-2 to TRBJ1-5; a possible D gene is TRBD1 (5 bases). The CDR3 runs to 13 residues. CDR1 SGHTA and CDR2 FQGNSA come from the germline V gene. The V and J ends lost 7 bases and 4 bases respectively, with 11 bases between them. The CDR3 loop is CASTPGQNQPQHF. The CDR3 region has the DNA TGTGCCAGCACACCGGGGCAGAATCAGCCCCAGCATTTT. Variable domain in full (rest from reference TRBV7-2 and TRBJ1-5): GAGVSQSPSNKVTEKGKDVELRCDPISGHTALYWYRQSLGQGLEFLIYFQGNSAPDKSGLPSDRFSAERTGGSVSTLTIQRTQQEDSAVYLCASTPGQNQPQHFGDGTRLSIL.

This clonotype appeared a few times. This sequence joins TRBV7-3 and TRBJ2-1, with TRBD1 matching 8 bases. The length of the CDR3 is 15 residues. Unmatched junction bases numbered 9, after V lost 5 bases and J lost 6 bases. CDR1 is SGHTA and CDR2 is FQGTGA in the germline V gene. CDR3 sequence: CASSIGQGFSNEQFF. The CDR3 DNA is TGTGCCAGCAGCATAGGACAGGGATTCAGCAATGAGCAGTTCTTC.

Here the CDR3 DNA reads TGTGCCAGCAGTTTCTCTGCAGGAGGGTATGGCTACACCTTC. Translating it yields CASSFSAGGYGYTF. V and J are TRBV12-3 or TRBV12-4 and TRBJ1-2; no reliable D call. Deletions cut 3 bases from V and 5 bases from J, with 13 bases between. This CDR3 has 14 residues.

This clonotype has just a few counts. The V call is TRBV5-1, the J call TRBJ2-7; TRBD2 matches at 11 bases. The CDR3 sequence is 15 residues long. V trimming: 4 bases; J trimming: 3 bases; junction bases outside the gene matches: 6. Germline loops: CDR1 SGHRS, CDR2 YFSETQ. The CDR3 reads CASSGPGTSGYEQYF. CDR3 nucleotides: TGCGCCAGCAGCGGCCCCGGGACTAGCGGCTACGAGCAGTACTTC.

The rearrangement joins TRBV6-2 or TRBV6-3 to TRBJ2-3; no clear D gene. The ends were cut back, 3 bases at V and 2 bases at J, with 9 bases in the middle. The CDR3 covers 14 residues. The V gene's germline CDR1 is MNHEY and CDR2 SVGEGT. CDR3 in DNA: TGTGCCAGCAGTTATGCGGATTACACAGATACGCAGTATTTT. Its translation: CASSYADYTDTQYF.

This clonotype was observed a handful of times. J is TRBJ2-7 and V is TRBV5-1, with D perhaps TRBD1 or TRBD2 (5 bases each). The length of the CDR3 is 15 residues. Germline V lookup: CDR1 SGHRS, CDR2 YFSETQ. V was clipped by 4 bases and J by 6 bases, with 20 bases between them. The CDR3 region has the DNA TGCGCCAGCAGCCCCGGGGCCAGTCCGGGGATCGAGCAGTACTTC. It is translated as CASSPGASPGIEQYF.

This clonotype was counted between two and nine times. The rearrangement uses TRBV12-3 or TRBV12-4 and TRBJ2-1; no definite D call. Trimming stripped 4 bases from V and 3 bases from J, with 10 bases between. This CDR3 spans 14 amino acids. CDR3 DNA sequence: TGTGCCAGCAGTTCCAGAGGTGGCTACAATGAGCAGTTCTTC. Its translation: CASSSRGGYNEQFF.

The chain couples TRBV5-1 to TRBJ1-1; TRBD1 aligns across 10 bases. The CDR3 is 16 amino acids. Germline V CDR1 and CDR2: SGHRS, YFSETQ. After removal of 1 base from V and 7 bases from J, the junction contained 10 bases not matched to a gene. The CDR3 nucleotides are TGCGCCAGCAGCTTGTATGGACAGGGGGATTTGGGTGAAGCTTTCTTT. Protein product: CASSLYGQGDLGEAFF.

The chain employs TRBV20-1 and TRBJ1-1; a possible D gene is TRBD1 (5 bases). The CDR3 runs to 13 residues. Between the trimmed V and J ends, which lost 1 base and 4 bases, there was a span of 10 bases. Looked up from germline, CDR1 is DFQATT and CDR2 is SNEGSKA (reference sequence). The chain's CDR3 is CSARAGTVTEAFF. CDR3 nucleotides: TGCAGTGCTAGAGCGGGGACCGTCACTGAAGCTTTCTTT.

This clonotype occurred a few times. The V gene is TRBV19, the J gene TRBJ1-1; D is unresolved. Trimming took off 7 bases at V and 2 bases at J, with 11 bases between the two ends. Per germline, CDR1 LNHDA and CDR2 SQIVND (reference sequence). The CDR3 runs 13 residues. In DNA, the CDR3 is TGTGCCAGTAATGTACGGCTCAACACTGAAGCTTTCTTT. Its protein product is CASNVRLNTEAFF.

The chain recombines TRBV24-1 with TRBJ2-3, with D possibly matching TRBD1 (5 bases). Germline loops: CDR1 KGHDR, CDR2 SFDVKD. The V and J ends lost 9 bases and 2 bases respectively, with 8 bases between them. This CDR3 spans 12 amino acids. The CDR3 DNA follows: TGTGCCACCGGGGCTAACACAGATACGCAGTATTTT. Translating it yields CATGANTDTQYF.

The chain carries TRBV12-3 or TRBV12-4 and TRBJ1-4, with no clear D. The V and J ends lost 1 base and 7 bases respectively, with 7 bases between them. The CDR3 is 13 amino acids. The CDR3 DNA follows: TGTGCCAGCAGTTTAGGGTCCGGTGAAAAACTGTTTTTT. The encoded protein is CASSLGSGEKLFF.

The J gene is TRBJ2-1, the V gene TRBV7-9; 9 nucleotides match TRBD2. The CDR3 extends over 16 amino acids. V dropped 2 bases and J dropped 4; count of bases not matched to a gene: 6. Germline CDR1 SEHNR, CDR2 FQNEAQ (reference sequence). As DNA, the CDR3 is TGTGCCAGCAGCTTAACCTTAGCGGGGGCTTACAATGAGCAGTTCTTC. Its translation is CASSLTLAGAYNEQFF.

The chain links TRBV18 to TRBJ1-2; the match to TRBD1 covers 9 bases. This CDR3 is 13 amino acids long. Germline V gene sequence: CDR1 KGHSH, CDR2 LQKENI. Trimming cost V 3 bases and J 13 bases; bases outside gene matches: 9. Here the CDR3 reads CASSPRDRDGFTF. The CDR3 DNA reads TGTGCCAGCTCACCTCGGGACAGGGACGGGTTCACCTTC. Looking up the rest from reference TRBV18 and TRBJ1-2 gives the full variable domain: NAGVMQNPRHLVRRRGQEARLRCSPMKGHSHVYWYRQLPEEGLKFMVYLQKENIIDESGMPKERFSAEFPKEGPSILRIQQVVRGDSAAYFCASSPRDRDGFTFGSGTRLTVV.

The chain employs TRBV6-2 or TRBV6-3 and TRBJ2-7, with no clear D. Trimming removed 5 bases at V and 0 bases at J, with 8 bases between. Germline CDR1 reads MNHEY; CDR2 reads SVGEGT. The CDR3 length is 13 residues. The CDR3 DNA sequence: TGTGCCAGCAGTCTCGTCGTCTCCTACGAGCAGTACTTC. Translating it yields CASSLVVSYEQYF.

This clonotype was recorded once. Sequence at one end of the junction differs from germline and may be a read error. The chain joins TRBV5-1 to TRBJ2-1; possibly TRBD1 for D (6 bases). CDR1 is SGHRS, CDR2 YFSETQ, per germline. The CDR3 is 17 residues long. In nucleotides, the CDR3 is TGCGCCAGCAGCTTGGGAGTATTACAGGGCAACTCCAATGAGCAGTTATTC. Its translation is CASSLGVLQGNSNEQLF.

Ten or more counts support this clonotype. The chain links TRBV4-2 to TRBJ2-5; 8 nucleotides line up with TRBD2. Per the germline V gene, CDR1 is LGHNA and CDR2 is YNFKEQ. The V gene end was trimmed by 0 bases and the J gene end by 4 bases; junction bases not matched to a gene: 10. The CDR3 contains 17 residues. The chain's CDR3 is CASSQDVAGLGRETQYF. The CDR3 DNA follows: TGTGCCAGCAGCCAAGATGTGGCGGGACTAGGCCGAGAGACCCAGTACTTC.

This chain uses TRBV11-3 with TRBJ2-3; weak D call: TRBD2 (6 bases). V lost 4 bases and J 4 bases, leaving 18 bases between the germline ends. Germline-derived CDR1 and CDR2 are SGHNT and YENEEA. The CDR3 sequence is 16 residues long. The CDR3 coding sequence is TGTGCCAGCAGCTACAGAGGGACTTCCCCAGCAGATACGCAGTATTTT. It translates to CASSYRGTSPADTQYF.